Following are 9 T cell receptor beta chains from one sample sequenced in a study of vaccination effects on CD4 cells after COVID-19. These receptors have no known antigen. This table comes from immunoSEQ multiplex PCR, and its TCRdb copy is limited to in-frame clones, with some not included. In the table there are roughly 35,000 clones, approximately 72% of which are singletons. ViraFEST expansion of antigen-specific CD4+ T cells with viral peptide pools preceded sequencing. It was after 10 days of culture that CD4+ T cells were isolated. From March to December 2020, the person had a SARS-CoV-2 infection that was confirmed by PCR. The specimen comprised CD4+ T cells from PBMCs cultured with HCoV-NL63 spike peptides, sampled before COVID-19 vaccination. These receptors originate from a human donor who had a prior SARS-CoV-2 infection.

The rearrangement uses TRBV7-9 and TRBJ2-2; 7 bases are a match to TRBD1. V lost 5 bases, J lost 0 bases, and 9 bases stayed unmatched. Per the germline V gene, CDR1 is SEHNR and CDR2 is FQNEAQ (reference sequence). The CDR3 totals 17 residues. The CDR3 region is CASSRVRQGTNTGELFF. The CDR3 bases are TGTGCCAGCAGCCGCGTGAGACAGGGAACGAACACCGGGGAGCTGTTTTTT.

V usage is TRBV24-1 and J usage is TRBJ2-3; no definite D call. Trimming removed 12 bases from V and 3 bases from J, with 6 bases in between. The CDR3 loop spans 10 amino acids. Per the germline V gene, CDR1 is KGHDR and CDR2 is SFDVKD. Here the CDR3 reads CARQTDTQYF. CDR3 sequence (DNA): TGTGCCCGGCAGACAGATACGCAGTATTTT.

This chain's CDR3 is CASSPGTGGNQPQHF. CDR3 sequence (DNA): TGTGCCAGCAGCCCCGGGACAGGGGGCAATCAGCCCCAGCATTTT. The chain couples TRBV7-2 to TRBJ1-5; 10 bases agree with TRBD1. The CDR3 spans 15 residues. Germline CDR1 and CDR2: SGHTA and FQGNSA. Germline trimming cut 5 bases from V and 2 bases from J; bases unmatched to any gene: 3.

V usage is TRBV6-5 and J usage is TRBJ1-1; D may be TRBD1 (5 bases). Deletions cut 2 bases from V and 4 bases from J, with 14 bases between. Germline CDR1 reads MNHEY; CDR2 reads SVGAGI. The CDR3 runs 15 residues. In DNA, the CDR3 is TGTGCCAGCAGTTACCTCGGGGCTAGGGGCACTGAAGCTTTCTTT. This codes for CASSYLGARGTEAFF.

The CDR3: CAAGDRNTGELFF. CDR3 nucleotides: TGTGCCGCAGGGGACAGGAACACCGGGGAGCTGTTTTTT. V gene TRBV3-1 (or the pseudogene TRBV3-2) combines with J gene TRBJ2-2; TRBD1 matches at 7 bases. V trimming: 11 bases; J trimming: 1 base; junction bases outside the gene matches: 4. Germline CDR1 LGHDT, CDR2 YNNKEL (reference sequence). The CDR3 runs to 13 residues.

V gene TRBV29-1 combines with J gene TRBJ2-5; 14 positions agree with TRBD2. The CDR3 loop spans 18 amino acids. Per the germline V gene, CDR1 is SQVTM and CDR2 is ANQGSEA. Unmatched junction bases numbered 12, after V lost 4 bases and J lost 2 bases. The CDR3 nucleotides read TGCAGCGTTGTGGCCCCGGGACTAGCGGGGGCAACACAAGAGACCCAGTACTTC. This encodes CSVVAPGLAGATQETQYF.

V usage is TRBV6-5 and J usage is TRBJ1-3; perhaps TRBD1 as D (6 bases). Germline V CDR1 and CDR2: MNHEY, SVGAGI. The CDR3 is 15 residues long. V lost 6 bases to trimming and J lost 0 bases, with 12 bases between them. The chain's CDR3 is CASRVSGASGNTIYF. The CDR3, as DNA: TGTGCCAGCAGGGTGTCGGGGGCCTCTGGAAACACCATATATTTT.

V gene TRBV5-1 combines with J gene TRBJ1-1; no firm D call. The germline V and J ends were trimmed by 4 bases and 2 bases, with 15 bases remaining between them. The CDR3 runs to 15 residues. Germline loops: CDR1 SGHRS, CDR2 YFSETQ. Written as DNA, the CDR3 is TGCGCCAGCAGCGAATTAGGTAACGGCAACACTGAAGCTTTCTTT. As protein: CASSELGNGNTEAFF.

The chain is built from TRBV28 and TRBJ1-2; D is undetermined. This CDR3 spans 12 amino acids. V gave up 5 bases and J gave up 6 bases, with 10 bases separating them. Germline CDR1 MDHEN, CDR2 SYDVKM. Here the CDR3 reads CASSEEYHGYTF. CDR3 in DNA: TGTGCCAGCAGTGAAGAATATCATGGCTACACCTTC.